Below, one T cell receptor beta chain is given with its context. Its matching antigen is unknown. Culturing for about ten days preceded CD4+ T cell isolation. Vaccinated recipients, who were negative for nucleocapsid antibodies, had no history of SARS-CoV-2 infection. This specimen comes from a study of vaccination effects on CD4 cells after COVID-19. The CDR3 runs to 16 residues. Germline loops: CDR1 SEHNR, CDR2 FQNEAQ (reference sequence). With 0 bases clipped from V and 7 bases from J, the junction kept 8 bases outside the gene matches. TCRdb's table, derived via immunoSEQ multiplex PCR, lists solely in-frame clones and lacks some. The sample records tens of thousands of clones, approximately 73% being singletons.

This receptor was taken from a human donor who received a COVID-19 vaccine. The chain has TRBV7-9 and TRBJ2-1; 8 nucleotides match TRBD2. The specimen was CD4+ T cells from PBMCs cultured without peptide, collected before COVID-19 vaccination. Here the CDR3 reads CASSLAPSGRVNEQFF. The DNA of the CDR3 is TGTGCCAGCAGCTTAGCCCCCAGCGGGAGAGTTAATGAGCAGTTCTTC. Drawing the rest from reference TRBV7-9 and TRBJ2-1, the complete variable domain is DTGVSQNPRHKITKRGQNVTFRCDPISEHNRLYWYRQTLGQGPEFLTYFQNEAQLEKSRLLSDRFSAERPKGSFSTLEIQRTEQGDSAMYLCASSLAPSGRVNEQFFGPGTRLTVL.